These 8 T cell receptor beta chains originate from one sample sequenced in a study of beta chain features in type 1 diabetes. Isolated RNA was reverse transcribed in full, so expressed TCRB transcripts were sequenced. The table came from immunoSEQ multiplex PCR; TCRdb's copy has only in-frame clones and leaves some out. Of some 900,000 clones listed, 15% to 20% are singletons. Sequencing used naive CD4+ T cells from blood. Receptors were obtained from a woman between 18 and 29 years old in good health.

This clone was observed a few times. The chain is built from TRBV28 and TRBJ2-7; 7 bases align to TRBD2. With V trimmed by 6 bases and J by 3 bases, 5 bases remained unmatched. The CDR3 spans 13 residues. CDR1 and CDR2 (germline): MDHEN, SYDVKM. CDR3 region: CASRLTGGYEQYF. CDR3 DNA sequence: TGTGCCAGCAGACTAACGGGGGGCTACGAGCAGTACTTC.

This chain uses TRBV5-1 with TRBJ2-3, with a possible D match to TRBD2 (6 bases). The V gene's germline CDR1 is SGHRS and CDR2 YFSETQ. V shed 3 bases and J shed 4 bases, with 15 bases lying between them. The CDR3 covers 15 residues. This chain's CDR3 is CASSWGTSFADTQYF. The DNA of the CDR3 is TGCGCCAGCAGCTGGGGAACTAGCTTTGCAGATACGCAGTATTTT.

This rearrangement joins TRBV10-3 to TRBJ1-2; D is ambiguous. Germline CDR1 and CDR2: ENHRY and SYGVKD. Deletions cut 5 bases from V and 4 bases from J, with 20 bases between. The CDR3 has 16 amino acids. The CDR3 spells CAISISFPPAGYGYTF. As DNA, the CDR3 is TGTGCCATCAGTATCAGTTTCCCCCCGGCGGGCTATGGCTACACCTTC.

V is TRBV28 and J is TRBJ2-2; a weak D match, TRBD1 (6 bases). Germline loops: CDR1 MDHEN, CDR2 SYDVKM. With 7 bases removed from V and 1 base from J, the gap between germline ends came to 10 bases. The CDR3 contains 14 residues. Written as DNA, the CDR3 is TGTGCCAGCACTACGACAGGGAACACCGGGGAGCTGTTTTTT. Translating it yields CASTTTGNTGELFF. The full variable domain, with the rest looked up from reference TRBV28 and TRBJ2-2, is DVKVTQSSRYLVKRTGEKVFLECVQDMDHENMFWYRQDPGLGLRLIYFSYDVKMKEKGDIPEGYSVSREKKERFSLILESASTNQTSMYLCASTTTGNTGELFFGEGSRLTVL.

Points on this clone: Other DNA sequences in this specimen translate into the identical CDR3. The chain recombines TRBV2 with TRBJ1-1; 9 bases match TRBD1. CDR1 and CDR2 (germline): SNHLY, FYNNEI. With 4 bases clipped from V and 1 base from J, the junction kept 4 bases outside the gene matches. This CDR3 comprises 15 residues. CDR3 loop: CASSVQGQGNTEAFF. CDR3 nucleotide sequence: TGTGCCAGCAGTGTTCAGGGACAGGGGAACACTGAAGCTTTCTTT.

V and J are TRBV5-4 and TRBJ2-1; D not resolved. The ends were cut back, 1 base at V and 6 bases at J, with 11 bases in the middle. This CDR3 is 14 amino acids long. Germline-derived CDR1 and CDR2 are SGHNT and YYREEE (reference sequence). In nucleotides, the CDR3 is TGTGCCAGCAGCTTGAATCGGGTGTCCAATGAGCAGTTCTTC. It encodes CASSLNRVSNEQFF.

This clone was detected a few times. The chain carries TRBV27 and TRBJ2-4; the match to TRBD2 covers 9 bases. Germline assignment: CDR1 MNHEY and CDR2 SMNVEV (reference sequence). Trimming took 3 bases from V and 4 from J; bases not matched to a gene: 7. This CDR3 is built from 16 residues. The CDR3 DNA reads TGTGCCAGCAGTTTCTCCTCTCTAGCGGGGAAAAACATTCAGTACTTC. Protein: CASSFSSLAGKNIQYF.

The rearrangement uses TRBV7-2 and TRBJ2-7, with TRBD2 matching over 7 bases. The germline gives CDR1 SGHTA, CDR2 FQGNSA. Germline trimming cut 5 bases from V and 4 bases from J; bases unmatched to any gene: 20. The CDR3 covers 18 residues. The CDR3, as DNA: TGTGCCAGCAGCCAGCGACTAGCCCGCTGGGAGGGTGCGTACGAGCAGTACTTC. Amino acids: CASSQRLARWEGAYEQYF.